This TCR beta chain was retrieved from a study of regulatory T cells in long-lasting Graves disease. In its sample, this clonotype was seen many times. Regarding time point: newly diagnosed GD, antithyroid drugs for less than 3 months. PBMC RNA was the source of the TCR library. Through Arm-PCR of CDR3 regions and iRepertoire HTBI primers, TCR beta libraries were built. TCRdb recomputed calls from the multiplex PCR reads with MiXCR, one row per CDR3 protein. The data hold 250,000 or so distinct CDR3 sequences, with about 17% observed a single time. This sample was shared with a second study, whose subject was T cells in Graves' hyperthyroidism and ophthalmopathy. That study reports: The HTBI set primed first-round TCR CDR3 RT-PCR.

This TCR derives from a woman aged 25 to 45 with Graves disease. This material consisted of peripheral blood mononuclear cells (PBMCs), taken at new diagnosis, from a patient treated with antithyroid drugs.

The CDR3 loop reads CSARDAGDWVSTGELFF. In nucleotides, the CDR3 is TGCAGTGCTAGAGATGCGGGGGATTGGGTCTCCACCGGGGAGCTGTTTTTT. The rearrangement joins TRBV20-1 to TRBJ2-2; 7 nucleotides agree with TRBD2. Trimming cost V 0 bases and J 4 bases; bases outside gene matches: 11. The CDR3 is 17 amino acids. Germline CDR1 and CDR2: DFQATT and SNEGSKA (reference sequence).